The T cell receptor beta chain described here comes from a study of a mutant IDH1 vaccine in newly diagnosed glioma. The CDR3 runs to 15 residues. The germline V gene encodes CDR1 MNHEY and CDR2 SVGAGI. The V and J ends lost 2 bases and 1 base respectively, with 6 bases between them. Points on this clone: Its antigen is not identified.

This table comes from immunoSEQ multiplex PCR, and its TCRdb copy is limited to in-frame clones, with some not included. The data show tens of thousands of clones, with 84% seen just once and 10% to 15% held by the top ten. Time point indicated: week 23, last vaccination. The investigators gave 300 ug of mutant IDH1 20-mer peptide in each vaccine dose, together with topical imiquimod. The clonotype comes from a man in his late teens or twenties with glioma. The sequences come from PBMCs, collected from a glioma patient whose treatment included an IDH1 peptide vaccine. The chain employs TRBV6-5 and TRBJ2-6, with D possibly called TRBD1 or TRBD2 (5 bases each). The CDR3 here is CASSYEGSGANVLTF. The CDR3 DNA sequence: TGTGCCAGCAGTTACGAGGGGTCTGGGGCCAACGTCCTGACTTTC.